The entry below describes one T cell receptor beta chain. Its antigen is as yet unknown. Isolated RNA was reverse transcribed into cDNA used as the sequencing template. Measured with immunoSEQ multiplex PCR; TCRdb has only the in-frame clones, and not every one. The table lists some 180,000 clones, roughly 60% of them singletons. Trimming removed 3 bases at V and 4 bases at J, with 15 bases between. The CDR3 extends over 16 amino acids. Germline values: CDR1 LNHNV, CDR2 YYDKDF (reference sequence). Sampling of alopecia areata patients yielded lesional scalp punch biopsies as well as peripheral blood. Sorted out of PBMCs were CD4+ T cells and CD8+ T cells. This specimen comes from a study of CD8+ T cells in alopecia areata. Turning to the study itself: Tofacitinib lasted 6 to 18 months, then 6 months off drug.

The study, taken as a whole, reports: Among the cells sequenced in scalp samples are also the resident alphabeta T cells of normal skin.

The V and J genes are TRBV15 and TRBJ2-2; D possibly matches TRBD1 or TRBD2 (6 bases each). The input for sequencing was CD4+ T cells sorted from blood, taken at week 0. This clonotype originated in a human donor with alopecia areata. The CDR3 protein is CATSRVGGPRTGELFF. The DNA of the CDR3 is TGTGCCACCAGCAGGGTGGGGGGCCCTCGCACCGGGGAGCTGTTTTTT. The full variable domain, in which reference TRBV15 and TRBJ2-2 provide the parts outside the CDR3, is DAMVIQNPRYQVTQFGKPVTLSCSQTLNHNVMYWYQQKSSQAPKLLFHYYDKDFNNEADTPDNFQSRRPNTSFCFLDIRSPGLGDTAMYLCATSRVGGPRTGELFFGEGSRLTVL.